This TCR beta chain was profiled in a study of blood T cell repertoires in COVID-19. Whole-study context: Samples taken during acute and convalescent COVID-19 were collected in the United States, Italy and Spain. Sources were T cells, B-cell-depleted T cells, or PBMCs; the material itself was cDNA or gDNA.

The CDR3 spans 17 residues. Germline assignment: CDR1 SGHDT and CDR2 YYEEEE. Between the trimmed V and J ends, which lost 1 base and 4 bases, there was a span of 18 bases. As processed by the authors: How many nucleated cells were present was estimated from reference gene primer amplification. Sequenced by immunoSEQ multiplex PCR; TCRdb stores in-frame clones only, minus some. Clone size and V and J calls were adopted from that table, with D and trimming inferred from the DNA. The table includes approximately 210,000 clones, 90% to 95% detected once. Material for sequencing was peripheral blood. The chain joins TRBV5-6 to TRBJ1-5; D ambiguous. The clonotype was recovered from a man between 25 and 39 years old with acute or convalescent COVID-19. CDR3 protein: CASSLSRARNINQPQHF. In DNA form, the CDR3 reads TGTGCCAGCAGCTTGTCGCGGGCCAGGAACATTAATCAGCCCCAGCATTTT.